These T cell receptor beta chains were read from a single sample in a study of graft-versus-host responses after intestinal transplantation. Their antigens remain unidentified. Assay: immunoSEQ multiplex PCR; the TCRdb copy retains only in-frame clones and omits some. The sample shows some 81,000 clones, approximately 88% of them seen only once. The source material was unstimulated CD4+ T cells sorted from spleen or lymph node cells, sampled before intestinal transplant. The receptors here all came from a human donor who received an intestinal transplant. Both conserved end residues are part of each CDR3. The D gene is left open where the match is weak. Expanded clones are given a class, and other clones once, few, many or no size at all.

clone_size,v_call,j_call,d_call,cdr3_nt,cdr3_aa
-,TRBV4-1,TRBJ1-1,TRBD1,TGCGCCAGCAGCCAACCCCGACAGGGAAGGAACACTGAAGCTTTCTTT,CASSQPRQGRNTEAFF
-,TRBV2,TRBJ2-5,TRBD1,TGTGCCAGCACCCGACAGGGGGCGGCGGAGACCCAGTACTTC,CASTRQGAAETQYF
-,TRBV19,TRBJ1-2,TRBD1,TGTGCCAGTAGTTTTGTGGGACAGCCTAACTATGGCTACACCTTC,CASSFVGQPNYGYTF
once,TRBV30,TRBJ1-1,-,TGTGCCTGGAGTGTAAACAGCCTGAACACTGAAGCTTTCTTT,CAWSVNSLNTEAFF
-,TRBV20-1,TRBJ2-5,-,TGCAGTGCGGAGGGGGAGACCCAGTACTTC,CSAEGETQYF
-,TRBV27,TRBJ2-7,TRBD2,TGTGCCAGCCATAGCGGGACGACCTACGAGCAGTACTTC,CASHSGTTYEQYF
-,TRBV2,TRBJ2-1,TRBD2,TGTGCCAGCAGGCCTAGGGGACTAGTAGGTTTGTCTGAGCAGTTCTTC,CASRPRGLVGLSEQFF
-,TRBV15,TRBJ2-7,-,TGTGCCACCAGCAGAGATAGTGGCGAGCAGTACTTC,CATSRDSGEQYF
-,TRBV6-6,TRBJ2-5,TRBD1,TGTGCCAGCAGTTACGGACAGGGTATCGCGCGCGGGACCCAGTACTTC,CASSYGQGIARGTQYF
few,TRBV7-2,TRBJ1-1,-,TGTGCCAGCAGCCCCGGCAGGGCCACTGAAGCTTTCTTT,CASSPGRATEAFF
-,TRBV19,TRBJ1-5,-,TGTGCCAGTAGTATCGGAGGGGAGAGTAGGTTTTATCAGCCCCAGCATTTT,CASSIGGESRFYQPQHF
-,TRBV2,TRBJ1-2,TRBD1,TGTGCCAGCAGTGAAGCCGGGGGACAGCCGTATGGCTACACCTTC,CASSEAGGQPYGYTF
-,TRBV5-1,TRBJ2-2,TRBD1,TGCGCCAGCAGCCGGTTCCAGGGGGCTGACGGGGAGCTGTTTTTT,CASSRFQGADGELFF
once,TRBV4-1,TRBJ2-3,TRBD2,TGCGCCAGCAGCCCCCGAGTTAGCGGGGGAACAGATACGCAGTATTTT,CASSPRVSGGTDTQYF
-,TRBV5-1,TRBJ1-1,TRBD1,TGCGCCAGCAGACCTCCGGGACAGGGGAACACTGAAGCTTTCTTT,CASRPPGQGNTEAFF
-,TRBV6-5,TRBJ2-7,-,TGTGCCAGCAGTTCGGGACTGGGCGAGCAGTACTTC,CASSSGLGEQYF
-,TRBV27,TRBJ1-1,TRBD1,TGTGCCAGCAGTTTAGGGACAGTCCCCACTGAAGCTTTCTTT,CASSLGTVPTEAFF
-,TRBV5-1,TRBJ2-1,TRBD2,TGCGCCAGCAGTGTCCCTAGCGGGAACTACAATGAGCAGTTCTTC,CASSVPSGNYNEQFF
few,TRBV27,TRBJ1-2,TRBD1,TGTGCCAGCAGGGGACAGGGGCAAGGCTACACCTTC,CASRGQGQGYTF
-,TRBV27,TRBJ2-1,TRBD1,TGTGCCAGCAGTTTGCGGCCGGGACAGGGAAACAATGAGCAGTTCTTC,CASSLRPGQGNNEQFF
-,TRBV7-8,TRBJ2-7,TRBD1,TGTGCCAGCAGCCCCCGTAGGACAGGGACCTACGAGCAGTACTTC,CASSPRRTGTYEQYF
-,TRBV28,TRBJ1-2,TRBD1,TGTGCCGGGCAGGGGGCGTTTGGCTACACCTTC,CAGQGAFGYTF
-,TRBV2,TRBJ2-3,TRBD2,TGTGCCAGCAGTTCCGCTAGCGGGAGGGCCCTCACAGATACGCAGTATTTT,CASSSASGRALTDTQYF
-,TRBV5-6,TRBJ2-1,-,TGTGCCAGCAGCTTGGGGCAAGGGGCCAGTGAGCAGTTCTTC,CASSLGQGASEQFF
-,TRBV11-2,TRBJ2-7,-,TGTGCCAGCAGGACTAGGTGGTCCCCCTACGAGCAGTACTTC,CASRTRWSPYEQYF
-,TRBV7-3,TRBJ2-3,-,TGTGCCAGCAGCTTAAAGCGCACAACCACAGATACGCAGTATTTT,CASSLKRTTTDTQYF
-,TRBV2,TRBJ1-5,-,TGTGCCAGCAGTGTACAGGGCGATCAGCCCCAGCATTTT,CASSVQGDQPQHF
-,TRBV28,TRBJ1-4,-,TGTGCCAGCAGTACCACTCCCGGGAGAACTAATGAAAAACTGTTTTTT,CASSTTPGRTNEKLFF
-,TRBV11-2,TRBJ2-7,-,TGTGCCAGCAGCCGACAAACAGGCACGAGCGACGAGCAGTACTTC,CASSRQTGTSDEQYF
once,TRBV2,TRBJ1-2,TRBD1,TGTGCCAGCAGCCGGACGCGTCGACAGGGCGAAAACTATGGCTACACCTTC,CASSRTRRQGENYGYTF
-,TRBV7-2,TRBJ1-2,-,TGTGCCAGCAGCTTAGAGCAGGGATATGGCTACACCTTC,CASSLEQGYGYTF
-,TRBV21-1,TRBJ1-2,-,TGTGCCAGCAGCAAAGTGGAGACCGACAGGGCGACGGGCTACACCTTC,CASSKVETDRATGYTF
-,TRBV6-5,TRBJ1-2,-,TGTGCCAGCGGCCGATACTCAGGGTCGGACTATGGCTACACCTTC,CASGRYSGSDYGYTF
-,TRBV5-6,TRBJ2-5,-,TGTGCCAGCAGCCCCACGGGGTCGTTCCAAGAGACCCAGTACTTC,CASSPTGSFQETQYF
-,TRBV9,TRBJ1-1,-,TGTGCCAGCAGCCTCGGGGGGAAAGCTTTCTTT,CASSLGGKAFF
-,TRBV5-1,TRBJ2-3,TRBD1,TGCGCCAGCAGCTTGGACAGGGGAACAGATACGCAGTATTTT,CASSLDRGTDTQYF
-,TRBV7-7,TRBJ1-2,-,TGTGCTAGCAGACTCAGGGTAGTCTATGGCTACACCTTC,CASRLRVVYGYTF
few,TRBV5-1,TRBJ2-1,TRBD2,TGCGCCAGCAGCCTGGGACTAGCGCACGACAATGAGCAGTTCTTC,CASSLGLAHDNEQFF
-,TRBV9,TRBJ2-1,TRBD1,TGTGCCAGCAGCGTAGCGTCGGGACAGGGTTTCCAGAATGAGCAGTTCTTC,CASSVASGQGFQNEQFF
-,TRBV28,TRBJ2-3,-,TGTGCCAGCAGTTTCCTGGAGGCCCGGAAGTATTTT,CASSFLEARKYF
-,TRBV6-1,TRBJ1-6,-,TGTGCCAGCAGTGAAGCCCCCGGAGGGAATTCACCCCTCCACTTT,CASSEAPGGNSPLHF
-,TRBV7-2,TRBJ1-2,TRBD1,TGTGCCAGCAGCTCACAGGGGGATGGCTACACCTTC,CASSSQGDGYTF
-,TRBV27,TRBJ1-3,TRBD1,TGTGCCAGCAGTCCCGGGCATTCAGGGACAGGGGGGAACACCATATATTTT,CASSPGHSGTGGNTIYF
-,TRBV5-4,TRBJ2-7,-,TGTGCCAGCAAAGAAACAGGTCGCCACGAGCAGTACTTC,CASKETGRHEQYF
-,TRBV27,TRBJ2-7,TRBD2,TGTGCCAGCTCCCCGAGCGGGAGACCCTACGAGCAGTACTTC,CASSPSGRPYEQYF
once,TRBV5-4,TRBJ1-3,-,TGTGCCAGCAGCTTGGACCCCAGGGCCAGCTCTGGAAACACCATATATTTT,CASSLDPRASSGNTIYF
-,TRBV6-1,TRBJ2-7,TRBD1,TGTGCCAGCAGGCGGACAGGGGGTTGGGGGCAGTACTTC,CASRRTGGWGQYF
-,TRBV27,TRBJ2-5,-,TGTGCCAGCAGTCTCCAAGAGACCCAGTACTTC,CASSLQETQYF
-,TRBV4-1,TRBJ2-1,-,TGCGCCAGCAGCCAAGGTCCCGGGAGCGGGCCCCTTAATGAGCAGTTCTTC,CASSQGPGSGPLNEQFF
-,TRBV27,TRBJ1-3,-,TGTGCCAGCAGTTTGGGGGCGGGAAACACCATATATTTT,CASSLGAGNTIYF
once,TRBV14,TRBJ2-5,-,TGTGCCAGCAGCCAAGTTACAGGACCGACGGAGACCCAGTACTTC,CASSQVTGPTETQYF
-,TRBV10-3,TRBJ1-5,-,TGTGCCATCAGTGAATCGGGGTCTAGCAATCAGCCCCAGCATTTT,CAISESGSSNQPQHF
-,TRBV5-4,TRBJ1-1,TRBD1,TGTGCCAGCAGCAGACAGGGATACACTGAAGCTTTCTTT,CASSRQGYTEAFF
-,TRBV9,TRBJ1-4,TRBD1,TGTGCCAGCAGCTTCGGGACAGCCGAGAATGAAAAACTGTTTTTT,CASSFGTAENEKLFF
-,TRBV30,TRBJ1-4,TRBD1,TGTGCCTGGAGTGTAGGGGGCAGTTCTAATGAAAAACTGTTTTTT,CAWSVGGSSNEKLFF
-,TRBV28,TRBJ2-3,TRBD1,TGTGCCAGCAGTACCCCCGGGACAGAAGGTTCCTTCACAGATACGCAGTATTTT,CASSTPGTEGSFTDTQYF
once,TRBV2,TRBJ2-5,TRBD2,TGTGCCAGCAGCCCCGGGACTAGCGGGGACTTC,CASSPGTSGDF